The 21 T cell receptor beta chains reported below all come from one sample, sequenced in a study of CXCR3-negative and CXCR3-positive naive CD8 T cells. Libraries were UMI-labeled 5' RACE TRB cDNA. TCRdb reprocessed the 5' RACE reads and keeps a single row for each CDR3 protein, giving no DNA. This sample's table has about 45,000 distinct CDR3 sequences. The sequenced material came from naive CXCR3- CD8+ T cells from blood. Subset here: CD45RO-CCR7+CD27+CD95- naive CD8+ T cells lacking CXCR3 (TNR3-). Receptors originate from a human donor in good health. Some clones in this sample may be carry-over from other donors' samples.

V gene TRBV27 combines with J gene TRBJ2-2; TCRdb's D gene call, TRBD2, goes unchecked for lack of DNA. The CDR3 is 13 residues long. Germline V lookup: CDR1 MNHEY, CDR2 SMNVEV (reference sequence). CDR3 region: CASSWQGPGELFF.

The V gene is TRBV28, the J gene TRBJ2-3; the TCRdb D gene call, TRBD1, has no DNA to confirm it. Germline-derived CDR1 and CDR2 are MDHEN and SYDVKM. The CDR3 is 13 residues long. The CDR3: CASSSTSPDTQYF.

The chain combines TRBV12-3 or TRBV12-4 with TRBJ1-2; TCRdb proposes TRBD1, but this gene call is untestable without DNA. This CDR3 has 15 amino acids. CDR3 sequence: CASSSEGGGWYGYTF.

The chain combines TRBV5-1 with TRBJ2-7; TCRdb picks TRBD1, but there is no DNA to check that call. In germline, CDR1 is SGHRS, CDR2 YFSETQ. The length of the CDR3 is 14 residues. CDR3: CASSWTGSSYEQYF.

The CDR3 sequence is CASSLVAGDQPQHF. V gene TRBV7-6 combines with J gene TRBJ1-5; TCRdb names TRBD1, which stays unverified in the absence of DNA. This CDR3 has 14 residues. Germline assignment: CDR1 SGHVS and CDR2 FNYEAQ.

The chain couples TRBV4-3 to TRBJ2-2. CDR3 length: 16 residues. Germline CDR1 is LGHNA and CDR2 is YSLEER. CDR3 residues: CASSQDFPQNTGELFF.

CDR3 residues: CASSQTGVRHYEQYF. This chain connects TRBV7-9 to TRBJ2-7; TCRdb proposes TRBD1, but this gene call is untestable without DNA. Germline V gene sequence: CDR1 SEHNR, CDR2 FQNEAQ (reference sequence). This CDR3 is 15 amino acids long.

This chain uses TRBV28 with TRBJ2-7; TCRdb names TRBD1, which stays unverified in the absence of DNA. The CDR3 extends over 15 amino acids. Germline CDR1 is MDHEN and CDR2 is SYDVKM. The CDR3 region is CASQAALAVSYEQYF.

This CDR3 is CAISGNPAGGFTGELFF. The genes are TRBV10-3 and TRBJ2-2; TCRdb reports TRBD2, a call that lacks DNA to check it against. The CDR3 contains 17 residues. CDR1 is ENHRY and CDR2 is SYGVKD in the germline V gene.

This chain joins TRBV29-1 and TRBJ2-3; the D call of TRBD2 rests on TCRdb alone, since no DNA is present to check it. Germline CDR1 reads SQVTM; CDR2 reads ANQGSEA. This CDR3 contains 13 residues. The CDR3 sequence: CSVNSRGTDTQYF.

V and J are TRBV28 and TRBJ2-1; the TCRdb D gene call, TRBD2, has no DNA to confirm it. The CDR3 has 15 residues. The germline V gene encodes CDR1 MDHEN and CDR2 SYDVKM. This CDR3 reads CASSLLTSGRNEQFF.

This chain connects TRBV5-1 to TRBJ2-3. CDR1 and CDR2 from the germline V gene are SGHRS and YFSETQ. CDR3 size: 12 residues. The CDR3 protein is CASSLEEDTQYF.

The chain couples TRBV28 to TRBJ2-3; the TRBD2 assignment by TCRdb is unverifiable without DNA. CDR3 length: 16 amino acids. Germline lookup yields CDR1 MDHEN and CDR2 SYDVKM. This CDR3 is CASRFLGLAGSDTQYF. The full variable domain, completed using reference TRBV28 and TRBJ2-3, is DVKVTQSSRYLVKRTGEKVFLECVQDMDHENMFWYRQDPGLGLRLIYFSYDVKMKEKGDIPEGYSVSREKKERFSLILESASTNQTSMYLCASRFLGLAGSDTQYFGPGTRLTVL.

CDR3 amino acids: CASSSSTQLALVETQYF. The gene calls are TRBV7-9 and TRBJ2-5; TCRdb reports TRBD2, a call that lacks DNA to check it against. CDR1 and CDR2 from the germline V gene are SEHNR and FQNEAQ (reference sequence). The CDR3 is 17 residues long. The full variable domain, rest sourced from reference TRBV7-9 and TRBJ2-5, is DTGVSQNPRHKITKRGQNVTFRCDPISEHNRLYWYRQTLGQGPEFLTYFQNEAQLEKSRLLSDRFSAERPKGSFSTLEIQRTEQGDSAMYLCASSSSTQLALVETQYFGPGTRLLVL.

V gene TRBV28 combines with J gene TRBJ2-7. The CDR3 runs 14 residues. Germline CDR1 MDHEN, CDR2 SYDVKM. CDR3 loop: CASSLESGSYEQYF.

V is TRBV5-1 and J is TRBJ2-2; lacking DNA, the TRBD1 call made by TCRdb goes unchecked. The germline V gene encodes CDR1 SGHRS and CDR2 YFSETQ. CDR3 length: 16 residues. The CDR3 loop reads CASSQLTDANTGELFF.

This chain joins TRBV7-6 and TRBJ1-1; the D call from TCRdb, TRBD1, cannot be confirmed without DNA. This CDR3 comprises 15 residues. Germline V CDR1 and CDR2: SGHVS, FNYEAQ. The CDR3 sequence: CASSPGTGGNTEAFF. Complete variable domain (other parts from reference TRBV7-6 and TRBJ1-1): GAGVSQSPRYKVTKRGQDVALRCDPISGHVSLYWYRQALGQGPEFLTYFNYEAQQDKSGLPNDRFSAERPEGSISTLTIQRTEQRDSAMYRCASSPGTGGNTEAFFGQGTRLTVV.

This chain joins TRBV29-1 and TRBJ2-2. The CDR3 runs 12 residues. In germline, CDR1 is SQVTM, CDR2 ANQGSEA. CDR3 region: CSVFRGTGELFF.

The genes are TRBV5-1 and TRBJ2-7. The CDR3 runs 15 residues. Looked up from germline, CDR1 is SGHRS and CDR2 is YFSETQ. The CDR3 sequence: CASSLIAGSSYEQYF. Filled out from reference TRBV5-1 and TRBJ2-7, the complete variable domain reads KAGVTQTPRYLIKTRGQQVTLSCSPISGHRSVSWYQQTPGQGLQFLFEYFSETQRNKGNFPGRFSGRQFSNSRSEMNVSTLELGDSALYLCASSLIAGSSYEQYFGPGTRLTVT.

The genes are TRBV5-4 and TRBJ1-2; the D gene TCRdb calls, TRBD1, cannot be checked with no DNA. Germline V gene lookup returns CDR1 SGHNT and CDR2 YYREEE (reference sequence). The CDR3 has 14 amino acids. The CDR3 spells CASSLWGANYGYTF.

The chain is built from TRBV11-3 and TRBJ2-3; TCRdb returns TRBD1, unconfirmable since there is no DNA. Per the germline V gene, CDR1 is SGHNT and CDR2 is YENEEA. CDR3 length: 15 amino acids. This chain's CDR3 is CASSPGRTSTDTQYF.